This TCR beta chain is from a study of a mutant IDH1 vaccine in newly diagnosed glioma. Study at large: Vaccinations were initiated 4-6 weeks following radiotherapy alone, or were given together with temozolomide cycles. Before enrollment, the patients had been treated with radiotherapy alone, temozolomide alone, or both together. Most of them had received both. Study-wide findings and caveats: Whatever changes occurred in top peripheral T cell clonotypes seemed unrelated to pseudoprogression.

Time point indicated: week 47, end of study. Every vaccine dose comprised 300 ug of mutant IDH1 20-mer peptide plus topical imiquimod. Across weeks 1, 3, 5, 7, 11, 15, 19 and 23, patients received a vaccination each time, eight in all. Note on this clone: The antigen is unknown.

Some clones are missing from TCRdb's copy, which holds only in-frame ones; the method was immunoSEQ multiplex PCR. The table lists about 46,000 clones, approximately 84% of them singletons. Trimming cost V 7 bases and J 7 bases; bases outside gene matches: 13. CDR3 length: 14 amino acids. Per germline, CDR1 SGHTA and CDR2 FQGNSA. The origin of this receptor is a woman aged 25 to 39 with glioma. Some clones in this sample may be carry-over from other donors' samples. The chain has TRBV7-2 and TRBJ2-7; 7 bases match TRBD2. Here the sequenced sample was PBMCs, taken from a glioma patient whose treatment included an IDH1 peptide vaccine. Here the CDR3 DNA reads TGTGCCAGCACCAATACTAGCGCCTCGAGGGAGCAGTACTTC. Residues: CASTNTSASREQYF.